What follows is one T cell receptor (beta chain) and its context. This specimen comes from a study of HIV-infected patients and healthy controls. Each CDR3 protein gets one entry after TCRdb re-called the 5' RACE reads with MiXCR. This sample has 50,000 to 80,000 distinct CDR3 sequences, with 15% to 20% found just once. The germline V gene has CDR1 SGHVS and CDR2 FNYEAQ. The length of the CDR3 is 16 residues. V lost 1 base and J 0 bases, leaving 10 bases between the germline ends. The sample consisted of CD4+ T cells from blood. The clonotype originates from a human donor in good health. The chain employs TRBV7-6 and TRBJ1-3, with D possibly TRBD1 on 5 matching bases. The CDR3 DNA is TGTGCCAGCAGCTTAGGGGCGGGACCCTCTGGAAACACCATATATTTT. Translating it yields CASSLGAGPSGNTIYF. The full variable domain, with the rest looked up from reference TRBV7-6 and TRBJ1-3, is GAGVSQSPRYKVTKRGQDVALRCDPISGHVSLYWYRQALGQGPEFLTYFNYEAQQDKSGLPNDRFSAERPEGSISTLTIQRTEQRDSAMYRCASSLGAGPSGNTIYFGEGSWLTVV.